This entry describes one T cell receptor beta chain. Its specificity is not known. V was clipped by 0 bases and J by 8 bases, with 13 bases between them. Germline assignment: CDR1 DFQATT and CDR2 SNEGSKA (reference sequence). The CDR3 loop spans 14 amino acids. The data stem from a study of regulatory T cells in long-lasting Graves disease. Study conclusions and caveats: The study found TRBV28, TRBJ1-2 and TRBJ2-5 favored in persistent disease.

To make TCR beta libraries, researchers used iRepertoire HTBI primers and Arm-PCR of CDR3 regions. TCRdb used MiXCR to reprocess the multiplex PCR reads, holding one entry per CDR3 protein. The data show fewer than 550,000 distinct CDR3 sequences, 16% seen once. Stated time point: newly diagnosed GD, antithyroid drugs for less than 3 months. Researchers made the TCR library from RNA that was extracted from PBMCs. These data were likewise used in another study, on T cells in Graves' hyperthyroidism and ophthalmopathy.

The sequence derives from a middle-aged woman with Graves disease. The specimen comprised peripheral blood mononuclear cells (PBMCs), sampled at new diagnosis, from a patient treated with antithyroid drugs. V usage is TRBV20-1 and J usage is TRBJ1-4, with a weak D call TRBD1 (6 bases). The CDR3 sequence is CSARDGGAREKLFF. The DNA of the CDR3 is TGCAGTGCTAGAGATGGGGGGGCCAGGGAAAAACTGTTTTTT.